The 8 T cell receptor beta chains below all came from one sample that was sequenced in a study of molecular identifiers for immune sequencing clone quantification. TCRdb re-derived calls from the PCR reads in MiXCR, one entry per CDR3 protein. This table holds 490,000 or so distinct CDR3 sequences, approximately 25% found once. Sequenced: naive CD8+ T cells from blood, with Jurkat cell RNA spiked in. This sample's subset: FACS-sorted CD8+CD4-CCR7+CD45RA+ naive T cells. These receptors originate from a human donor in good health. Some libraries in this study had Jurkat cell RNA spiked in.

The chain employs TRBV2 and TRBJ1-2; D not certain. The germline V gene has CDR1 SNHLY and CDR2 FYNNEI. Trimming cost V 4 bases and J 11 bases, with 20 bases left between them. This CDR3 is built from 14 residues. The CDR3 reads CASSVIGGLMRYTF. CDR3 bases: TGTGCCAGCAGTGTGATTGGAGGGCTTATGAGGTACACCTTC.

The rearrangement uses TRBV2 and TRBJ1-6, with D perhaps matching TRBD1 (6 bases). V lost 6 bases to trimming and J lost 9 bases, with 15 bases between them. This CDR3 has 14 amino acids. Germline CDR1 is SNHLY and CDR2 is FYNNEI. In DNA form, the CDR3 reads TGTGCCAGCAGCCTGCAGGGGTTCGGTTCACCCCTCCACTTT. Amino acid sequence: CASSLQGFGSPLHF.

This clonotype was picked up many times. The J gene is TRBJ2-7, the V gene TRBV28; D is ambiguous. V was cut by 7 bases and J by 4 bases, with 11 bases left in between. The germline V gene has CDR1 MDHEN and CDR2 SYDVKM. This CDR3 is built from 12 residues. CDR3: CASKSVWYEQYF. In nucleotides, the CDR3 is TGTGCCAGCAAGTCAGTTTGGTACGAGCAGTACTTC.

V usage is TRBV6-5 and J usage is TRBJ1-1; 8 nucleotides line up with TRBD1. Trimming removed 11 bases from V and 4 bases from J; junction bases left unmatched: 18. The CDR3 has 16 residues. Germline V gene sequence: CDR1 MNHEY, CDR2 SVGAGI. As DNA, the CDR3 is TGTGCCTCGGACAGGGACTACCTCAACTCGGGCACTGAAGCTTTCTTT. Translation: CASDRDYLNSGTEAFF.

J is TRBJ2-7 and V is TRBV13, with D possibly matching TRBD1 (6 bases). The germline CDR1 and CDR2 sequences are PRHDT and FYEKMQ (reference sequence). CDR3 length: 14 amino acids. The V gene lost 5 bases and the J gene lost 3 bases, with 14 bases spanning the gap. Here the CDR3 reads CASSNQGPFYEQYF. The CDR3 region has the DNA TGTGCCAGCAGCAACCAGGGGCCCTTCTACGAGCAGTACTTC.

The gene calls are TRBV10-2 and TRBJ2-5; D remains ambiguous. The CDR3 has 12 amino acids. Germline CDR1 is WSHSY and CDR2 is SAAADI. V lost 1 base, J lost 5 bases, and 5 bases lay in between. CDR3 nucleotides: TGCGCCAGCAGTGAGTACCTGGAGACCCAGTACTTC. Its protein product is CASSEYLETQYF.

The CDR3 reads CASSGGSSYNSPLHF. The CDR3 DNA reads TGTGCCAGCAGCGGAGGGAGCTCCTATAATTCACCCCTCCACTTT. The V and J genes are TRBV25-1 and TRBJ1-6; D not resolved. The germline V and J ends were trimmed by 6 bases and 0 bases, with 9 bases remaining between them. The CDR3 is 15 residues long. From germline, CDR1 is MGHDK and CDR2 SYGVNS.

The chain links TRBV6-1 to TRBJ2-7, with D maybe TRBD2 (6 bases). The germline CDR1 and CDR2 sequences are MNHNS and SASEGT. The V gene lost 6 bases and the J gene lost 6 bases, with 12 bases spanning the gap. The CDR3 covers 12 residues. CDR3 in amino acids: CASRGLKGEQYF. The CDR3 DNA reads as TGTGCCAGCAGGGGACTTAAGGGCGAGCAGTACTTC.